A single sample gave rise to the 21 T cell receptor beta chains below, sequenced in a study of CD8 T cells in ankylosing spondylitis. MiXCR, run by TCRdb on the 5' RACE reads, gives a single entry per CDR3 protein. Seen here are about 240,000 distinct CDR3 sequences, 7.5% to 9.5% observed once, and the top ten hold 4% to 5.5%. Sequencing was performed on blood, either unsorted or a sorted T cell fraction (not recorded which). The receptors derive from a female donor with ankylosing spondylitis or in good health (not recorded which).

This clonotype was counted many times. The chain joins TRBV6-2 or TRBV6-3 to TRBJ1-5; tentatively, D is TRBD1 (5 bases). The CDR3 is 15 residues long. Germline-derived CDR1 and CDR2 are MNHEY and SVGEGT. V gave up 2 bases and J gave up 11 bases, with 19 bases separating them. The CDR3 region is CASSYLDSPRLAQHF. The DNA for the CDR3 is TGTGCCAGCAGTTACCTCGACAGCCCCAGGCTAGCCCAGCATTTT.

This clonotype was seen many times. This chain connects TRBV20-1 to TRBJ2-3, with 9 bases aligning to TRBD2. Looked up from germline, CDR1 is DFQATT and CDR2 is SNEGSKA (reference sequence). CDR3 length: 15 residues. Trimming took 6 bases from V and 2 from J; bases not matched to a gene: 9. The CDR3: CSASPLAGFTDTQYF. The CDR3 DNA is TGCAGTGCCAGTCCCCTAGCGGGATTCACAGATACGCAGTATTTT.

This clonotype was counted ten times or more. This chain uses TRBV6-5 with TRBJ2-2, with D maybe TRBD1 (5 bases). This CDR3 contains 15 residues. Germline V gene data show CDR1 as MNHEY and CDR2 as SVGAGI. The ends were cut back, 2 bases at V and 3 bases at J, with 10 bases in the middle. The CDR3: CASSYVGADTGELFF. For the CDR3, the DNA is TGTGCCAGCAGTTACGTTGGGGCGGACACCGGGGAGCTGTTTTTT.

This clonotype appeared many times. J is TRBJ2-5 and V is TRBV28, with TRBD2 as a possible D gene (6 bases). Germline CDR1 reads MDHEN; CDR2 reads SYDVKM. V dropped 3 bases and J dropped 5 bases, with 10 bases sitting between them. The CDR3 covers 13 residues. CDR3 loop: CASSFRDSETQYF. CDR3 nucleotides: TGTGCCAGCAGTTTCCGGGACTCGGAGACCCAGTACTTC. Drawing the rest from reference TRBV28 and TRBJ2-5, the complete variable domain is DVKVTQSSRYLVKRTGEKVFLECVQDMDHENMFWYRQDPGLGLRLIYFSYDVKMKEKGDIPEGYSVSREKKERFSLILESASTNQTSMYLCASSFRDSETQYFGPGTRLLVL.

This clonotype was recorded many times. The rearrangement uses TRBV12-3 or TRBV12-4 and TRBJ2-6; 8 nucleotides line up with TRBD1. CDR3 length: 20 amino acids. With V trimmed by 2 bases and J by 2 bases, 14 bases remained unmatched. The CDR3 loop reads CASSLRPLGRGPAGANVLTF. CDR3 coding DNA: TGTGCCAGCAGTTTAAGGCCTCTGGGCAGGGGGCCTGCTGGGGCCAACGTCCTGACTTTC.

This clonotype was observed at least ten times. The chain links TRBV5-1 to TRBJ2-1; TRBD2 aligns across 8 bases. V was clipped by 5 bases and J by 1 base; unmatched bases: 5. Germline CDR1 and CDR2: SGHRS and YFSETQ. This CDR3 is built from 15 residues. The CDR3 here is CASRASGLSYNEQFF. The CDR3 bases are TGCGCCAGCAGGGCTAGCGGGTTATCCTACAATGAGCAGTTCTTC.

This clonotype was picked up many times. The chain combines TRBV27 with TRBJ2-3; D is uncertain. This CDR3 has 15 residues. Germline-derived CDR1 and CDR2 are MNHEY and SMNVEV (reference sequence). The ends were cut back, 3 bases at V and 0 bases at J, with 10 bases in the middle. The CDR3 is CASSFLPESTDTQYF. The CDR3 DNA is TGTGCCAGCAGTTTTTTGCCCGAAAGCACAGATACGCAGTATTTT.

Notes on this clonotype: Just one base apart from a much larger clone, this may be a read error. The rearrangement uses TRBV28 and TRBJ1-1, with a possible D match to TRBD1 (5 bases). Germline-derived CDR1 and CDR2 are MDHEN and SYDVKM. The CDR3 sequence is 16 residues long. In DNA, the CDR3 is TGTGCCAACAGTGTTCAGCAGCAGGGTATCAACACTGAAGCTTTCTTT. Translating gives CANSVQQQGINTEAFF.

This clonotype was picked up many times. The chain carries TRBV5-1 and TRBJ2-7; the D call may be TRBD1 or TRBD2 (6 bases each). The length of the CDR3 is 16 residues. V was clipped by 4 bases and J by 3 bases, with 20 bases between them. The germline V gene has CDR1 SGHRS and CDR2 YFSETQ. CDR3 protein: CASSLGGQGGYYEQYF. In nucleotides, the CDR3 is TGCGCCAGCAGCCTGGGGGGCCAGGGAGGATACTACGAGCAGTACTTC. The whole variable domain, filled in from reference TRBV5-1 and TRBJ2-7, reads KAGVTQTPRYLIKTRGQQVTLSCSPISGHRSVSWYQQTPGQGLQFLFEYFSETQRNKGNFPGRFSGRQFSNSRSEMNVSTLELGDSALYLCASSLGGQGGYYEQYFGPGTRLTVT.

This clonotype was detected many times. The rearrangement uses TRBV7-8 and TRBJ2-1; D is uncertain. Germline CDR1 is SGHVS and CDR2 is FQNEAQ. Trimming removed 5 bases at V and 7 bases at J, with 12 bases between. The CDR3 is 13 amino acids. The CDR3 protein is CASSPVEPNEQFF. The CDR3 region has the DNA TGTGCCAGCAGCCCAGTGGAACCTAATGAGCAGTTCTTC.

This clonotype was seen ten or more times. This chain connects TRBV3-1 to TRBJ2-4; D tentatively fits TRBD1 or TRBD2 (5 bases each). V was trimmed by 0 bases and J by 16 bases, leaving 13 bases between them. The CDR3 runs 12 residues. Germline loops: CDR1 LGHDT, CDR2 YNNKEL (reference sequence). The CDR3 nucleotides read TGTGCCAGCAGCCAAGATCGGGACCGCCGCTACTTC. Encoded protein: CASSQDRDRRYF.

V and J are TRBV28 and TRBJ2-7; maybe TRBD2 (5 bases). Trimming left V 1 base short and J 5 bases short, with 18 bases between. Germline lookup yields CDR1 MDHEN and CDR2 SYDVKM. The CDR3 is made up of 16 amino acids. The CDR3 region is CASSLLGRRTRDEQYF. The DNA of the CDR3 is TGTGCCAGCAGTTTATTAGGGAGAAGGACCCGAGACGAGCAGTACTTC.

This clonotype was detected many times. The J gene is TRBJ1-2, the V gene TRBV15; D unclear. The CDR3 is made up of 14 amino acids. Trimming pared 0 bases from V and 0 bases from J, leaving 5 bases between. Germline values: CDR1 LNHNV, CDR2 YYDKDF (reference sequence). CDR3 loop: CATSRDPANYGYTF. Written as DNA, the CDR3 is TGTGCCACCAGCAGAGATCCGGCTAACTATGGCTACACCTTC. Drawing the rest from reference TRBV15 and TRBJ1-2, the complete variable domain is DAMVIQNPRYQVTQFGKPVTLSCSQTLNHNVMYWYQQKSSQAPKLLFHYYDKDFNNEADTPDNFQSRRPNTSFCFLDIRSPGLGDTAMYLCATSRDPANYGYTFGSGTRLTVV.

CDR3 coding DNA: TGTGCCAGCAGCCCCCCCCTAGCGGGAGGCAATGAGCAGTTCTTC. Its protein is CASSPPLAGGNEQFF. The chain combines TRBV7-2 with TRBJ2-1; TRBD2 matches 11 bases. This CDR3 comprises 15 residues. From germline, CDR1 is SGHTA and CDR2 FQGNSA. V lost 5 bases and J lost 6; bases outside the gene matches: 6.

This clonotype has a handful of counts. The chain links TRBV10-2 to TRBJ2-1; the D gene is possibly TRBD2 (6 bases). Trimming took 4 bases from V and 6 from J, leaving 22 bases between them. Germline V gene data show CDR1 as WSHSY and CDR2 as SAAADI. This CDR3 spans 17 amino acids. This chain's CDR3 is CASSGGPRRGQGNEQFF. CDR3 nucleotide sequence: TGCGCCAGCAGTGGGGGACCGCGGCGGGGCCAGGGCAATGAGCAGTTCTTC.

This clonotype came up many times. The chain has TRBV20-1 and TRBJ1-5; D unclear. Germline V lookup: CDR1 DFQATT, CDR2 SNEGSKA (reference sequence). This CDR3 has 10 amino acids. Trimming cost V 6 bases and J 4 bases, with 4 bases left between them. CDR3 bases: TGCAGTGCCGGAAATCAGCCCCAGCATTTT. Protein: CSAGNQPQHF.

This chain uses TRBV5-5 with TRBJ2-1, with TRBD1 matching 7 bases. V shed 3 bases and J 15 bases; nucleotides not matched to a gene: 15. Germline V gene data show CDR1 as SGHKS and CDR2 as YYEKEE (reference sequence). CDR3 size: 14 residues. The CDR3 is CASSYYTGDWNPFF. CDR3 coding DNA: TGTGCCAGCAGCTATTATACAGGGGATTGGAATCCGTTCTTC.

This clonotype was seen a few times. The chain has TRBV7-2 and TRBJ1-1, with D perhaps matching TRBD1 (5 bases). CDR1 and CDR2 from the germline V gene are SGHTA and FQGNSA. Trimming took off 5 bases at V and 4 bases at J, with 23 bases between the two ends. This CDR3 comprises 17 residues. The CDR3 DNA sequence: TGTGCCAGCAGCCCCCGGACCGACTATAAAAGGGGCACTGAAGCTTTCTTT. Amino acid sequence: CASSPRTDYKRGTEAFF.

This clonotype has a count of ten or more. CDR3 loop: CASSFGQGGGTDTQYF. As DNA, the CDR3 is TGTGCCAGCAGTTTTGGGCAGGGGGGAGGAACAGATACGCAGTATTTT. The chain couples TRBV12-3 or TRBV12-4 to TRBJ2-3, with D possibly being TRBD1 (7 bases). CDR3 length: 16 residues. V was pared by 3 bases and J by 3 bases, with 16 bases between.

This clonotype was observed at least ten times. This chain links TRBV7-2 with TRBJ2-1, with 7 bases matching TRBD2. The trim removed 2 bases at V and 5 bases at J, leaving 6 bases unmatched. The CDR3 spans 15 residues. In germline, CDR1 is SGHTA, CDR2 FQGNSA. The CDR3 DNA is TGTGCCAGCAGCTTATTCCAGCGGGGCCACAATGAGCAGTTCTTC. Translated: CASSLFQRGHNEQFF.

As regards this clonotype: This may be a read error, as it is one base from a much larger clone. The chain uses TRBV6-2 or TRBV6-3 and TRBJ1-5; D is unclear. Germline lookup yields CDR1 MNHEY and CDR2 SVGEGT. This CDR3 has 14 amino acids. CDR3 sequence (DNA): TGTGCCAGCAGCCATAGACGGTACGCTCAGTCCCAGCATTTT. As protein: CASSHRRYAQSQHF.